This T cell receptor (beta chain) is from a study of OX40 agonist ivuxolimab in advanced cancers. Turning to the study itself: Patients with hepatocellular carcinoma, melanoma, renal cell or head and neck cancer made up the dose-escalation patients. Previous treatment with anti-PD-1, anti-PD-L1 or anti-CTLA-4 therapy was allowed; 40% had received some. Partial responses were achieved by three patients, of whom one had hepatocellular carcinoma and two had cutaneous melanoma. Study observations and caveats: On average, CD8+ T cells had more expanded clones than CD4+.

The CDR3 spans 14 residues. Germline V lookup: CDR1 SGHRS, CDR2 YFSETQ. The ends were cut back, 0 bases at V and 0 bases at J, with 7 bases in the middle. TCRdb's table, derived via immunoSEQ multiplex PCR, lists solely in-frame clones and lacks some. The sample shows about 21,000 clones, more than 70% of them seen only once. A remark on this clone: Its antigen is unidentified.

The chain joins TRBV5-1 to TRBJ2-7; D might be TRBD2 (5 bases). The sample here was CD4+ or CD8+ T cells sorted from blood, taken in a trial of the OX40 agonist ivuxolimab. The source is an adult with an advanced solid tumor such as melanoma, head and neck, liver or kidney cancer. The CDR3 loop reads CASSLAGNSYEQYF. DNA of the CDR3: TGCGCCAGCAGCTTGGCGGGAAACTCCTACGAGCAGTACTTC.